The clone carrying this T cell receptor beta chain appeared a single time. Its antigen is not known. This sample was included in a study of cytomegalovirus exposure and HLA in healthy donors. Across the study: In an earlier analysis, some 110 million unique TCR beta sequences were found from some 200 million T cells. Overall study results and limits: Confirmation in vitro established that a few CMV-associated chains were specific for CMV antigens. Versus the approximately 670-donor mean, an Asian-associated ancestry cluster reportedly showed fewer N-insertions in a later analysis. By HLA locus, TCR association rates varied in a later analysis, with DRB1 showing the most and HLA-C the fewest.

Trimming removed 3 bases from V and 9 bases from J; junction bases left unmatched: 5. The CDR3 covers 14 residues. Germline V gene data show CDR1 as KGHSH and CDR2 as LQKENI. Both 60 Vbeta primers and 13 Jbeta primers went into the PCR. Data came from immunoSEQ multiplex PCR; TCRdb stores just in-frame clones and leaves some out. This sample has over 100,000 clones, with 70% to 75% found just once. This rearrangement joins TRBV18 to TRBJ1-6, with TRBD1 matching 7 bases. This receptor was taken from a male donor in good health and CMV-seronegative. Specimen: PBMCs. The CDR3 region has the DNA TGTGCCAGCTCACCGCAGACAGGGAGTTCACCCCTCCACTTT. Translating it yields CASSPQTGSSPLHF.